This TCR beta chain comes out of a study of blood T cell repertoires in COVID-19. On the study more broadly: The United States, Italy and Spain were the sources of the acute and convalescent COVID-19 samples. PBMCs, B-cell-depleted T cells, or T cells provided the cDNA or gDNA that made up the material.

Germline V gene sequence: CDR1 LNHDA, CDR2 SQIVND (reference sequence). V lost 6 bases to trimming and J lost 2 bases; unmatched junction nucleotides: 8. The CDR3 extends over 16 amino acids. Authors' data handling: Amplification from reference gene primers served as the basis for estimated nucleated cell counts. Clones were sequenced by immunoSEQ multiplex PCR, and TCRdb holds only the in-frame ones, with some missing. D and trimming were read from the DNA, whereas the V and J calls and clone size are those reported in that table. The table includes some 51,000 clones, 85% to 95% detected once. This chain connects TRBV19 to TRBJ1-5, with 9 nucleotides matching TRBD1. This clonotype was sampled from a man between 50 and 59 years old with acute or convalescent COVID-19. The sequenced material came from peripheral blood. CDR3 DNA sequence: TGTGCCAGTAGCCCCCCCGGGACAGGGCGCAATCAGCCCCAGCATTTT. Protein product: CASSPPGTGRNQPQHF.